One and the same sample provided the 8 T cell receptor beta chains below, sequenced in a study of T cell repertoires in cytomegalovirus infection. These receptors lack a known antigen. TCRdb independently ran MiXCR on the reads; one entry per CDR3 protein. The repertoire holds under 150,000 distinct CDR3 sequences, with roughly 30% as singletons. This sample comprised CD8+ T cells from cultured PBMCs, obtained from culture after CMV antigen stimulation. These receptor sequences come from a human donor in good health (CMV status not recorded). Some clones in this sample may be carry-over from other donors' samples.

This clonotype was recorded a few times. This chain joins TRBV12-3 or TRBV12-4 and TRBJ2-7; no clear D. This CDR3 has 13 amino acids. V lost 1 base and J 1 base, leaving 5 bases between the germline ends. CDR3 sequence reads: CASSLVGSYEQYF. The CDR3 region has the DNA TGTGCCAGCAGTTTAGTCGGATCCTACGAGCAGTACTTC.

This clonotype was seen only a few times. The chain has TRBV23-1 and TRBJ2-3; TRBD1 agrees at 8 bases. TRBV23-1 belongs to the ORF category, with a function that is uncertain. The CDR3 is made up of 17 amino acids. J lost 2 bases, V lost 0 bases, and 7 bases had no gene match. The chain's CDR3 is CASSQSTTGDSTDTQYF. In DNA, the CDR3 is TGCGCCAGCAGTCAATCGACGACAGGGGATTCCACAGATACGCAGTATTTT.

In its sample, this clonotype was seen a few times. The gene calls are TRBV4-1 and TRBJ1-2; D uncertain. The CDR3 loop spans 16 amino acids. Trimming left V 0 bases short and J 2 bases short, with 13 bases between. Germline V gene sequence: CDR1 MGHRA, CDR2 YSYEKL. The CDR3 bases are TGCGCCAGCAGCCAAGATACCCTGTTAAGAAACTATGGCTACACCTTC. Translation: CASSQDTLLRNYGYTF.

V is TRBV4-2 and J is TRBJ2-2, with D maybe TRBD1 (5 bases). CDR1 is LGHNA and CDR2 is YNFKEQ in the germline V gene. V was clipped by 4 bases and J by 2 bases, with 17 bases between them. The CDR3 covers 17 residues. The DNA for the CDR3 is TGTGCCAGCAGCCCACTATTGGGGCCAGACAACACCGGGGAGCTGTTTTTT. Translated: CASSPLLGPDNTGELFF.

This clonotype was recorded many times. The J gene is TRBJ2-1, the V gene TRBV6-1; 8 bases agree with TRBD2. CDR3 length: 16 amino acids. J was trimmed by 5 bases and V by 5 bases; bases with no gene match: 11. Germline V lookup: CDR1 MNHNS, CDR2 SASEGT. In nucleotides, the CDR3 is TGTGCCAGCAGTTTGGGACTAGAAGGGCCCCACAATGAGCAGTTCTTC. Translating gives CASSLGLEGPHNEQFF.

V is TRBV6-5 and J is TRBJ1-1; D not resolved. Germline lookup yields CDR1 MNHEY and CDR2 SVGAGI. Deletions cut 0 bases from V and 0 bases from J, with 2 bases between. This CDR3 has 13 residues. CDR3 region: CASSYSLNTEAFF. As DNA, the CDR3 is TGTGCCAGCAGTTACTCTCTGAACACTGAAGCTTTCTTT.

The chain links TRBV6-6 to TRBJ1-1; D is undetermined. Germline CDR1 MNHNY, CDR2 SVGAGI (reference sequence). The length of the CDR3 is 16 residues. Trimming took off 2 bases at V and 2 bases at J, with 15 bases between the two ends. In nucleotides, the CDR3 is TGTGCCAGCAGTTACAACGGGGTTGGGCCTAACACTGAAGCTTTCTTT. Translating gives CASSYNGVGPNTEAFF.

The chain uses TRBV12-3 or TRBV12-4 and TRBJ2-5, with 9 bases identical to TRBD2. The CDR3 extends over 15 amino acids. The V segment lost 5 bases and the J segment 5 bases; nucleotides outside the gene matches: 9. Here the CDR3 DNA reads TGTGCCAGCAGTCGGCTAGCGGGGCCCGGGGAGACCCAGTACTTC. Translated: CASSRLAGPGETQYF.